What follows describes a single TCR beta chain. Its antigen is undetermined. TCRdb fed the reads into MiXCR, producing one record per CDR3 protein. The sample includes 680,000 or so distinct CDR3 sequences, 35% of them seen just once. This entry comes from a study of T cell repertoires in cytomegalovirus infection. Study overall: Public TCR beta signature analysis indicated the presence of both CMV infection and matching HLA type. Study findings and constraints: Pooled public TCR beta family frequency picked out CMV carriers with the relevant HLA.

Trimming took off 3 bases at V and 3 bases at J, with 6 bases between the two ends. Per the germline V gene, CDR1 is DFQATT and CDR2 is SNEGSKA (reference sequence). This CDR3 is built from 12 residues. The chain uses TRBV20-1 and TRBJ2-1; D gene uncertain. The clonotype comes from a human donor in good health (CMV status not recorded). Some clones in this sample may be carry-over from other donors' samples. Sequencing was done on a sample of PBMCs. CDR3 protein: CSASWNYNEQFF. The CDR3 bases are TGCAGTGCTAGCTGGAACTACAATGAGCAGTTCTTC.